A single sample is the source of the 25 T cell receptor beta chains below, sequenced in a study of blood T cell repertoires in COVID-19. The table came from immunoSEQ multiplex PCR; TCRdb's copy has only in-frame clones and leaves some out. The repertoire includes roughly 67,000 clones, roughly 85% of them detected once, and approximately 25% sits in the top ten. What was sequenced was peripheral blood. The receptors here all came from a man over 45 with acute or convalescent COVID-19.

The chain has TRBV6-6 and TRBJ2-1; TRBD2 matches 10 bases. The J segment lost 9 bases and the V segment lost 10 bases, leaving 12 bases of the junction unmatched. CDR1 is MNHNY and CDR2 is SVGAGI in the germline V gene (reference sequence). The CDR3 totals 14 residues. The CDR3 sequence is CATKTSGITGEQFF. The CDR3 DNA sequence: TGTGCCACCAAAACTAGCGGGATAACGGGTGAGCAGTTCTTC.

The CDR3 spells CASSELGWENNSPLHF. In nucleotides, the CDR3 is TGTGCCAGCAGTGAATTGGGTTGGGAGAATAATTCACCCCTCCACTTT. V and J are TRBV2 and TRBJ1-6; D unclear. The CDR3 sequence is 16 residues long. Trimming shortened V by 2 bases and J by 5 bases, and 13 bases separated the two germline ends. In germline, CDR1 is SNHLY, CDR2 FYNNEI.

The chain links TRBV4-1 to TRBJ2-5; 12 bases match TRBD1. CDR3 length equals 18 residues. Germline V lookup: CDR1 MGHRA, CDR2 YSYEKL. The V and J ends lost 5 bases and 5 bases, in that order; junction bases with no gene match: 15. CDR3: CASSFHTAGTGGAETQYF. Written as DNA, the CDR3 is TGCGCCAGCAGCTTTCATACCGCCGGGACAGGGGGCGCGGAGACCCAGTACTTC.

This clone was seen more than once but under ten times. The chain recombines TRBV7-3 with TRBJ2-5; TRBD1 might be the D (6 bases). The V end lost 5 bases, the J end lost 5 bases, and 15 bases lay between the germline ends. The CDR3 runs to 14 residues. The germline V gene encodes CDR1 SGHTA and CDR2 FQGTGA. CDR3 amino acids: CASSPEGGNETQYF. As DNA, the CDR3 is TGTGCCAGCAGCCCAGAAGGGGGAAACGAGACCCAGTACTTC. The full variable domain, its missing parts supplied by reference TRBV7-3 and TRBJ2-5, is GAGVSQTPSNKVTEKGKYVELRCDPISGHTALYWYRQSLGQGPEFLIYFQGTGAADDSGLPNDRFFAVRPEGSVSTLKIQRTERGDSAVYLCASSPEGGNETQYFGPGTRLLVL.

This clone was seen just once. J is TRBJ1-6 and V is TRBV2; D is unclear. The CDR3 extends over 13 amino acids. The V gene's germline CDR1 is SNHLY and CDR2 FYNNEI. V lost 1 base and J lost 9, with 7 bases in between. CDR3 nucleotide sequence: TGTGCCAGCAGTGAAGGGAGGATTTCACCCCTCCACTTT. The encoded protein is CASSEGRISPLHF.

The CDR3 loop reads CSASDRVWGEKLFF. The CDR3 nucleotides read TGCAGTGCTAGTGACAGGGTATGGGGTGAAAAACTGTTTTTT. The chain couples TRBV20-1 to TRBJ1-4; 7 positions match TRBD1. Per the germline V gene, CDR1 is DFQATT and CDR2 is SNEGSKA (reference sequence). The junction had 8 bases not matched to a gene; V was cut back by 3 bases and J by 7 bases. This CDR3 spans 14 amino acids.

The CDR3 is CASSLETGWWQETQYF. In DNA form, the CDR3 reads TGTGCCAGCAGCTTGGAAACAGGGTGGTGGCAAGAGACCCAGTACTTC. V is TRBV5-6 and J is TRBJ2-5; D may be TRBD1 (6 bases). V dropped 0 bases and J dropped 2 bases, with 14 bases sitting between them. The CDR3 is 16 residues long. Germline V gene sequence: CDR1 SGHDT, CDR2 YYEEEE.

The rearrangement joins TRBV5-1 to TRBJ1-6; 10 bases are shared with TRBD1. The CDR3 spans 21 residues. The junction had 16 bases not matched to a gene; V was cut back by 4 bases and J by 0 bases. Germline V gives CDR1 SGHRS, CDR2 YFSETQ. CDR3 coding DNA: TGCGCCAGCAGCCCGGGTTCGTGGGACAGGGGCCTCAGCTCCTATAATTCACCCCTCCACTTT. The encoded protein is CASSPGSWDRGLSSYNSPLHF.

J is TRBJ2-5 and V is TRBV18; no reliable D call. V lost 3 bases to trimming and J lost 5 bases, with 10 bases between them. There are 13 residues in the CDR3. From germline, CDR1 is KGHSH and CDR2 LQKENI. This chain's CDR3 is CASSPPPGETQYF. For the CDR3, the DNA is TGTGCCAGCTCACCCCCCCCCGGGGAGACCCAGTACTTC. Variable domain in full (rest from reference TRBV18 and TRBJ2-5): NAGVMQNPRHLVRRRGQEARLRCSPMKGHSHVYWYRQLPEEGLKFMVYLQKENIIDESGMPKERFSAEFPKEGPSILRIQQVVRGDSAAYFCASSPPPGETQYFGPGTRLLVL.

DNA for the CDR3: TGCGCCAGCAGTGGAGGACAGGGGCATAATTCACCCCTCCACTTT. This translates into CASSGGQGHNSPLHF. The rearrangement joins TRBV5-1 to TRBJ1-6; 9 nucleotides line up with TRBD1. CDR1 and CDR2 (germline): SGHRS, YFSETQ. The CDR3 consists of 15 residues. V gave up 5 bases and J gave up 5 bases; unmatched junction bases: 5.

V is TRBV5-4 and J is TRBJ1-2; 9 bases are shared with TRBD1. Germline V gives CDR1 SGHNT, CDR2 YYREEE (reference sequence). V dropped 2 bases and J dropped 4; count of bases not matched to a gene: 3. This CDR3 has 14 residues. CDR3 DNA: TGTGCCAGCAGCTTCCTGACAGGGGGCTATGGCTACACCTTC. Its translation: CASSFLTGGYGYTF.

The chain combines TRBV19 with TRBJ2-2, with 7 nucleotides matching TRBD2. The germline gives CDR1 LNHDA, CDR2 SQIVND (reference sequence). V was clipped by 1 base and J by 4 bases; unmatched bases: 6. The CDR3 has 16 amino acids. The CDR3 loop reads CASSIVPREGTGELFF. The CDR3 DNA sequence: TGTGCCAGTAGTATAGTCCCCAGGGAGGGCACCGGGGAGCTGTTTTTT.

This clone was seen only once. The chain combines TRBV4-1 with TRBJ2-7, with 9 positions matching TRBD1. Germline V CDR1 and CDR2: MGHRA, YSYEKL. There are 15 residues in the CDR3. V was pared by 4 bases and J by 0 bases, with 4 bases of the junction left unmatched. CDR3 protein: CASSPGTGSSYEQYV. CDR3 nucleotides: TGCGCCAGCAGCCCGGGGACAGGGAGCTCCTACGAGCAGTACGTC.

This clone was counted once. V usage is TRBV7-2 and J usage is TRBJ1-1, with D unclear. Trimming took off 5 bases at V and 1 base at J, with 8 bases between the two ends. The CDR3 sequence is 13 residues long. Germline V gene sequence: CDR1 SGHTA, CDR2 FQGNSA. This chain's CDR3 is CASSPVQNTEAFF. CDR3 bases: TGTGCCAGCAGCCCAGTCCAGAACACTGAAGCTTTCTTT. Full variable domain (remainder filled in from reference TRBV7-2 and TRBJ1-1): GAGVSQSPSNKVTEKGKDVELRCDPISGHTALYWYRQSLGQGLEFLIYFQGNSAPDKSGLPSDRFSAERTGGSVSTLTIQRTQQEDSAVYLCASSPVQNTEAFFGQGTRLTVV.

V and J are TRBV19 and TRBJ1-6; D is ambiguous. CDR3 length: 13 residues. CDR1 is LNHDA, CDR2 SQIVND, per germline (reference sequence). V shed 4 bases and J shed 8 bases, with 9 bases lying between them. The CDR3 reads CASSRERDSPLHF. As DNA, the CDR3 is TGTGCCAGTAGTAGGGAGAGGGATTCACCCCTCCACTTT.

The J gene is TRBJ2-7, the V gene TRBV5-5; TRBD2 matches at 8 bases. This CDR3 spans 15 amino acids. Trimming at V came to 0 bases and at J to 5 bases, leaving 7 bases not matched to a gene. Germline CDR1 SGHKS, CDR2 YYEKEE (reference sequence). CDR3 amino acids: CASSLAGGNVDEQYF. The CDR3 DNA reads TGTGCCAGCAGCTTGGCGGGGGGGAATGTGGACGAGCAGTACTTC.

On this clone: Other DNA sequences of this sample code for an identical CDR3. The J gene is TRBJ2-3, the V gene TRBV6-1; 9 bases align to TRBD2. From germline, CDR1 is MNHNS and CDR2 SASEGT. The CDR3 runs to 20 residues. V lost 11 bases to trimming and J lost 1 base; unmatched junction nucleotides: 25. CDR3 sequence reads: CARRGPPGLAGGRGTDTQYF. The CDR3 nucleotides read TGTGCCCGCCGTGGGCCCCCGGGACTCGCGGGGGGGCGGGGCACAGATACGCAGTATTTT.

The V and J genes are TRBV5-4 and TRBJ2-1; 8 bases are shared with TRBD2. Trimming cost V 3 bases and J 3 bases; bases outside gene matches: 5. Per the germline V gene, CDR1 is SGHNT and CDR2 is YYREEE (reference sequence). The CDR3 sequence is 15 residues long. CDR3 region: CASSSGGAYYNEQFF. The CDR3, as DNA: TGTGCCAGCAGCTCCGGGGGGGCTTACTACAATGAGCAGTTCTTC.

The J gene is TRBJ1-2, the V gene TRBV28, with D possibly being TRBD1 (6 bases). The V and J ends lost 6 bases and 6 bases respectively, with 20 bases between them. The CDR3 has 15 residues. Per germline, CDR1 MDHEN and CDR2 SYDVKM. CDR3 nucleotide sequence: TGTGCCAGCAGCTATCCCGTCGACAGGATCGATGGCTACACCTTC. Residues: CASSYPVDRIDGYTF.

The chain uses TRBV18 and TRBJ2-2, with 9 bases that match TRBD1. J gave up 4 bases and V 6 bases, and 9 bases lay outside the gene matches. The CDR3 has 16 amino acids. Germline CDR1 KGHSH, CDR2 LQKENI. The CDR3 nucleotides are TGTGCCAGCTCGTCCGGGACAGGGAGAAGCACCGGGGAGCTGTTTTTT. Residues: CASSSGTGRSTGELFF.

The gene calls are TRBV7-9 and TRBJ2-3; 9 nucleotides align to TRBD2. CDR1 and CDR2 (germline): SEHNR, FQNEAQ (reference sequence). The CDR3 loop spans 16 amino acids. V dropped 1 base and J dropped 0; count of bases not matched to a gene: 2. The CDR3 DNA reads TGTGCCAGCAGCTTAGATCTAGCGGGGAGCACAGATACGCAGTATTTT. Translated, it gives CASSLDLAGSTDTQYF.

J is TRBJ1-1 and V is TRBV20-1; no definite D call. The CDR3 sequence is 10 residues long. Germline CDR1 is DFQATT and CDR2 is SNEGSKA (reference sequence). V lost 5 bases, J lost 8 bases, and 9 bases lay in between. The CDR3, as DNA: TGCAGTGCTTCGAACATAGAAGCTTTCTTT. This encodes CSASNIEAFF.

Only one count was recorded for this clone. The chain links TRBV7-2 to TRBJ2-7, with unresolved D. CDR3 length: 14 residues. V was shortened by 2 bases and J by 1 base, with 9 bases between the two germline ends. Germline CDR1 SGHTA, CDR2 FQGNSA. The CDR3 protein is CASSLSQASYEQYF. The CDR3 bases are TGTGCCAGCAGCTTATCTCAGGCATCCTACGAGCAGTACTTC.

This clone was found a few times. The J gene is TRBJ2-5, the V gene TRBV19; TRBD1 matches 9 bases. The CDR3 sequence is 15 residues long. The V segment lost 4 bases and the J segment 4 bases; nucleotides outside the gene matches: 7. Germline CDR1 LNHDA, CDR2 SQIVND (reference sequence). This CDR3 reads CASSKTRQGGETQYF. CDR3 DNA sequence: TGTGCCAGTAGTAAAACCCGACAGGGGGGAGAGACCCAGTACTTC.

The chain recombines TRBV24-1 with TRBJ2-3, with TRBD2 matching 10 bases. CDR3 length equals 17 residues. CDR1 and CDR2 (germline): KGHDR, SFDVKD. Unmatched junction bases numbered 9, after V lost 0 bases and J lost 7 bases. CDR3 sequence reads: CATSDLPSGGEGYTQYF. The CDR3 coding sequence is TGTGCCACCAGTGATTTGCCTAGCGGGGGAGAGGGGTATACGCAGTATTTT.